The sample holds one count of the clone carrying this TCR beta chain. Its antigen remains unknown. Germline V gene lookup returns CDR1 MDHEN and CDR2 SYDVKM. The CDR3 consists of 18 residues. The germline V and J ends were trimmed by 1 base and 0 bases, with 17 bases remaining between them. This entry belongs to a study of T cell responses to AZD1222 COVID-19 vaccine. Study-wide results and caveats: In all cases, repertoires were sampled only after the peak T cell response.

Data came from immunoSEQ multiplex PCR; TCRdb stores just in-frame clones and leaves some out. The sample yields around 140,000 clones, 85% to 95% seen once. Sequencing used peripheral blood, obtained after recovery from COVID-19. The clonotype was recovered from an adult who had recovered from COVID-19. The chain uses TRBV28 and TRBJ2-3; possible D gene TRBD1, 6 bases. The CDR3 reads CASSLYLTGQGSTDTQYF. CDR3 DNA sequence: TGTGCCAGCAGTTTATATCTCACGGGGCAGGGGAGCACAGATACGCAGTATTTT. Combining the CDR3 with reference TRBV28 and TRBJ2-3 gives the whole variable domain DVKVTQSSRYLVKRTGEKVFLECVQDMDHENMFWYRQDPGLGLRLIYFSYDVKMKEKGDIPEGYSVSREKKERFSLILESASTNQTSMYLCASSLYLTGQGSTDTQYFGPGTRLTVL.